The rows below give T cell receptor beta chains drawn from one sample of a study of CD8+ T cells in alopecia areata. Method: immunoSEQ multiplex PCR; TCRdb's copy keeps in-frame clones and lacks some. The table has 140,000 to 150,000 clones, around two thirds seen once. Input material: CD8+ T cells sorted from blood. These receptors were taken from a human donor in good health. Each CDR3 is given with its conserved first and last residue. D genes are given only for firm matches. The size field is filled for only some rows; it gives once, few, many or a size class.

>.|TRBV5-6|.|TRBJ2-3
TGTGCCAGCAGCTTGTCAACAGGTTTTAGCACAGATACGCAGTATTTT
CASSLSTGFSTDTQYF
>TRBD1|TRBV6-6|few|TRBJ1-2
TGTGCCAGCAGTTACCTCAATCCCAGACAGGGTAATAGCTACACCTTC
CASSYLNPRQGNSYTF
>.|TRBV4-1|.|TRBJ2-1
TGCGCCAGCAGCCAAGCGATGCGGCGGGACACCCAGTTCTTC
CASSQAMRRDTQFF
>.|TRBV11-2|.|TRBJ2-5
TGTGCCAGCAGCCCTACAAAGACCCAGTACTTC
CASSPTKTQYF
>TRBD2|TRBV7-9|.|TRBJ2-7
TGTGCCAGCAGCTCTGGTGATAGCGGGCAATCCTACGAGCAGTACTTC
CASSSGDSGQSYEQYF
>TRBD1|TRBV7-8|.|TRBJ1-1
TGTGCCAGCAGCCTCGGTTTGGGCTTCCAGGGGGCAAATGAAGCTTTCTTT
CASSLGLGFQGANEAFF
>.|TRBV6-5|.|TRBJ2-1
TGTGCCAGCAGAAAGTACAATGAGCAGTTCTTC
CASRKYNEQFF
>.|TRBV4-1|few|TRBJ2-7
TGCGCCAGCAGCCAAGCCGACTCGGGCGCCGAGCAGTACTTC
CASSQADSGAEQYF
>TRBD1|TRBV14|few|TRBJ2-1
TGTGCCAGCAGCCAATGGACAGGGAGTTACAATGAGCAGTTCTTC
CASSQWTGSYNEQFF
>.|TRBV6-5|.|TRBJ1-1
TGTGCCAGCAGTCCGATTTACGGGGGGAACACTGAAGCTTTCTTT
CASSPIYGGNTEAFF
>TRBD2|TRBV7-9|.|TRBJ2-4
TGTGCCAGCACCGACTGGCGGGAGCGGTTTATTCAGTACTTC
CASTDWRERFIQYF
>TRBD2|TRBV20-1|.|TRBJ2-1
TGCAGTGCTAGAGTACTAGCGGGAGGGGTCTTC
CSARVLAGGVF
>.|TRBV7-8|.|TRBJ2-3
TGTGCCAGCAGCTTATACGGCACAGATACGCAGTATTTT
CASSLYGTDTQYF
>.|TRBV2|.|TRBJ2-6
TGTGCCAGCAAGTCCGGGGCCAACGTCCTGACTTTC
CASKSGANVLTF
>TRBD1|TRBV29-1|.|TRBJ2-7
TGCAGCGTTCAGGGGGCCTACGAGCAGTACTTC
CSVQGAYEQYF
>.|TRBV5-1|few|TRBJ2-3
TGCGCCAGCAGCTTGTGGGACACGAATCTACGCACAGATACGCAGTATTTT
CASSLWDTNLRTDTQYF
>TRBD1|TRBV6-5|.|TRBJ1-1
TGTGCCAGCAGTTTTGGACAGGGGGCATTGTGGACTGAAGCTTTCTTT
CASSFGQGALWTEAFF
>.|TRBV27|.|TRBJ2-7
TGTGCCAGTACAAGCGGTGGATTGGAGCAGTACTTC
CASTSGGLEQYF
>.|TRBV4-1|.|TRBJ2-7
TGCGCCAGCAGCGCGCGGGATGGGGCTTACGAGCAGTACTTC
CASSARDGAYEQYF
>.|TRBV7-9|.|TRBJ2-1
TGTGCCAGCAGCTTTGCCCCAACCCTTTTGGGCGATGAGCAGTTCTTC
CASSFAPTLLGDEQFF
>.|TRBV30|.|TRBJ2-2
TGTGCCTTCGGGGCCGGGGAGCTGTTTTTT
CAFGAGELFF
>.|TRBV5-4|.|TRBJ1-2
TGTGCCAGCAGCTTGGTGACCGCAAACCTTAACTATGGCTACACCTTC
CASSLVTANLNYGYTF
>TRBD1|TRBV18|.|TRBJ1-1
TGTGCCAGCTCCTCGGGGACAGTGAACACTGAAGCTTTCTTT
CASSSGTVNTEAFF
>.|TRBV29-1|.|TRBJ1-2
TGCAGCGTTTCTACTAGGGAGTCTAACTATGGCTACACCTTC
CSVSTRESNYGYTF
>TRBD2|TRBV11-2|.|TRBJ2-1
TGTGCCAGCAGCTTAGACGAGACTAGCGGTGACAATGAGCAGTTCTTC
CASSLDETSGDNEQFF
>.|TRBV29-1|few|TRBJ1-1
TGCAGCGTTGAATTGCGGACGGGAGCTTTCTTT
CSVELRTGAFF
>.|TRBV7-9|few|TRBJ1-3
TGTGCCAGCAATCATCAATCCGGGAACTCTGGAGACACCATATATTTT
CASNHQSGNSGDTIYF
>.|TRBV7-8|once|TRBJ2-5
TGTGCCAGCAGCTTTTTTTCGAAGACCCAGTACTTC
CASSFFSKTQYF
>.|TRBV28|.|TRBJ2-7
TGTGCCAGCAGCGAACCAACCCTCGACGAGCAGTACTTC
CASSEPTLDEQYF
>TRBD1|TRBV5-6|medium-sized|TRBJ2-7
TGTGCCAGCAGCCCGGGACAGGGGGCCTACGAGCAGTACTTC
CASSPGQGAYEQYF
>TRBD1|TRBV5-1|.|TRBJ2-3
TGCGCCAGCAGCTTGAATCTACAGGGGCTTTGGGCCACAGATACGCAGTATTTT
CASSLNLQGLWATDTQYF
>.|TRBV30|.|TRBJ2-1
TGTGCCTGGAGTGTACCGAGGGCCACTGAGCAGTTCTTC
CAWSVPRATEQFF
>TRBD1|TRBV4-1|.|TRBJ2-4
TGCGCCAGCAGCCCAATTAAAGTAACAGGGGTTGGGGACATTCAGTACTTC
CASSPIKVTGVGDIQYF
>.|TRBV29-1|.|TRBJ1-4
TGCAGCCTGGGGGTTGATGAAAAACTGTTTTTT
CSLGVDEKLFF
>.|TRBV19|few|TRBJ2-2
TGTGCCAGTAGTATAGCCGCTGTGCTGTTTTTT
CASSIAAVLFF
>.|TRBV4-1|.|TRBJ1-3
TGCGCCAGCAGATCTAAGTCTGGAAACACCATATATTTT
CASRSKSGNTIYF
>.|TRBV6-6|.|TRBJ1-1
TGTGCCAGCAGGTACGATTCAGGGGCCACTGAAGCTTTCTTT
CASRYDSGATEAFF
>.|TRBV27|.|TRBJ1-1
TGTGCCAGCAGCCCCGGGCTCATGGGGGCTGAAGCTTTCTTT
CASSPGLMGAEAFF
>.|TRBV25-1|.|TRBJ1-2
TGTGCCAGCAGTGATACTTGGGGGGGCTATGGCTACACCTTC
CASSDTWGGYGYTF
>.|TRBV4-2|.|TRBJ2-7
TGTGCCAGCAGCCAACCCGGGCCCTACGAGCAGTACTTC
CASSQPGPYEQYF
>.|TRBV29-1|few|TRBJ2-3
TGCAGCGTTGAATCCGATACGCAGTATTTT
CSVESDTQYF
>.|TRBV30|.|TRBJ2-3
TGTGCCTGGAGTGTCATTGGAGGCACAGATACGCAGTATTTT
CAWSVIGGTDTQYF
>TRBD1|TRBV28|.|TRBJ2-2
TGTGCCAGCAGTTCCCCGGGGACAGGAAACACCGGGGAGCTGTTTTTT
CASSSPGTGNTGELFF
>.|TRBV7-9|.|TRBJ2-3
TGTGCCAGCAGCTTACCCAGGGGCCCAGATACGCAGTATTTT
CASSLPRGPDTQYF
>.|TRBV5-6|once|TRBJ2-6
TGTGCCAGCAGCTTGGCGCGGTCTGGGGCCAACGTCCTGACTTTC
CASSLARSGANVLTF
>.|TRBV5-1|.|TRBJ1-1
TGCGCCAGCAGCGAGGGCCTTGGCCCCAGCACTGAAGCTTTCTTT
CASSEGLGPSTEAFF
>.|TRBV2|.|TRBJ1-2
TGTGCCAGCAATTGGGGCCCCGCTGGCGGCTACACCTTC
CASNWGPAGGYTF
>.|TRBV6-6|once|TRBJ2-7
TGTGCCAGCAGTTCCCTTCCCTACGAGCAGTACTTC
CASSSLPYEQYF